The 12 T cell receptor beta chains below were found in one sample sequenced in a study of T cell repertoires in cytomegalovirus infection. MiXCR was run by TCRdb on the reads, yielding one entry per CDR3 protein. The table includes around 770,000 distinct CDR3 sequences, around 29% detected once. Antigen specificity for these receptors is unknown. The sample was cultured CD8+ T cells from PBMCs, taken from culture after CMV antigen stimulation. Receptor source: a human donor in good health (CMV status not recorded). Some clones in this sample may be carry-over from other donors' samples.

The chain carries TRBV5-1 and TRBJ2-3; 10 nucleotides line up with TRBD1. The CDR3 spans 16 residues. V lost 0 bases to trimming and J lost 2 bases; unmatched junction nucleotides: 3. Germline loops: CDR1 SGHRS, CDR2 YFSETQ. CDR3 in DNA: TGCGCCAGCAGCTTGGAAGGGACAGGGGTCACAGATACGCAGTATTTT. Its protein product is CASSLEGTGVTDTQYF.

The rearrangement uses TRBV12-5 and TRBJ1-6; 8 bases are shared with TRBD1. Germline V gives CDR1 LGHNT, CDR2 FRNRAP. The CDR3 totals 14 residues. Trimming removed 7 bases from V and 8 bases from J; junction bases left unmatched: 7. The CDR3 DNA is TGTGCTAGTGCCTTGACAGGGGTTCATTCACCCCTCCACTTT. Its protein product is CASALTGVHSPLHF.

The chain uses TRBV7-9 and TRBJ1-2; 10 nucleotides match TRBD1. Per germline, CDR1 SEHNR and CDR2 FQNEAQ (reference sequence). V dropped 3 bases and J dropped 4; count of bases not matched to a gene: 5. The CDR3 loop spans 15 amino acids. In DNA, the CDR3 is TGTGCCAGCAGCTTGCGACAGGGGGCCACCTATGGCTACACCTTC. Amino acid sequence: CASSLRQGATYGYTF.

V and J are TRBV27 and TRBJ2-1; TRBD2 matches 7 bases. CDR3 length: 16 amino acids. J gave up 1 base and V 0 bases, and 3 bases lay outside the gene matches. The germline V gene encodes CDR1 MNHEY and CDR2 SMNVEV (reference sequence). The CDR3 DNA is TGTGCCAGCAGTTTATCGGGGGGGATGTCCTACAATGAGCAGTTCTTC. Residues: CASSLSGGMSYNEQFF.

This clonotype was counted only a few times. The chain employs TRBV12-3 or TRBV12-4 and TRBJ1-2; 7 bases match TRBD1. V gave up 6 bases and J gave up 1 base; unmatched junction bases: 8. There are 15 residues in the CDR3. The CDR3 DNA follows: TGTGCCAGCAGCCCCGGGACAGCTGTTAACTATGGCTACACCTTC. It yields the protein CASSPGTAVNYGYTF.

This clonotype was seen at least ten times. The V gene is TRBV6-1, the J gene TRBJ1-2; no firm D call. Germline V gene lookup returns CDR1 MNHNS and CDR2 SASEGT. Trimming removed 2 bases from V and 4 bases from J, with 23 bases in between. There are 18 residues in the CDR3. The chain's CDR3 is CASSENLINHGLLYGYTF. CDR3 bases: TGTGCCAGCAGTGAAAACCTCATAAACCACGGACTCCTCTATGGCTACACCTTC.

There are many counts of this clonotype. V gene TRBV7-6 combines with J gene TRBJ1-1, with D unclear. V was cut by 1 base and J by 7 bases, with 10 bases left in between. The CDR3 is 13 amino acids. Germline CDR1 and CDR2: SGHVS and FNYEAQ. CDR3 coding DNA: TGTGCCAGCAGCTTAGGAGGAGGTGTTGAAGCTTTCTTT. Its translation: CASSLGGGVEAFF. The variable domain in full, completed from reference TRBV7-6 and TRBJ1-1, reads GAGVSQSPRYKVTKRGQDVALRCDPISGHVSLYWYRQALGQGPEFLTYFNYEAQQDKSGLPNDRFSAERPEGSISTLTIQRTEQRDSAMYRCASSLGGGVEAFFGQGTRLTVV.

The table lists this clonotype with a few counts. The chain employs TRBV6-6 and TRBJ2-1; D uncertain. The CDR3 loop spans 16 amino acids. Trimming stripped 1 base from V and 4 bases from J, with 14 bases between. Per the germline V gene, CDR1 is MNHNY and CDR2 is SVGAGI (reference sequence). In nucleotides, the CDR3 is TGTGCCAGCAGTTACTTCAGCTTTAATCCATACAATGAGCAGTTCTTC. This encodes CASSYFSFNPYNEQFF.

The V gene is TRBV5-4, the J gene TRBJ2-2, with a weak D call TRBD1 (6 bases). Trimming removed 10 bases from V and 3 bases from J, with 10 bases in between. This CDR3 is 12 amino acids long. Germline CDR1 SGHNT, CDR2 YYREEE (reference sequence). CDR3 coding DNA: TGTGCCCTGGACAGAGACACCGGGGAGCTGTTTTTT. This encodes CALDRDTGELFF. Combining the CDR3 with reference TRBV5-4 and TRBJ2-2 gives the whole variable domain ETGVTQSPTHLIKTRGQQVTLRCSSQSGHNTVSWYQQALGQGPQFIFQYYREEENGRGNFPPRFSGLQFPNYSSELNVNALELDDSALYLCALDRDTGELFFGEGSRLTVL.

This clonotype was counted a few times. No conserved phenylalanine or tryptophan is present at the end of the CDR3, so a read error is the likely explanation. It is unclear where the CDR3 begins or ends on the DNA, so no DNA is shown, and the CDR3 is as TCRdb lists it. This rearrangement joins TRBV7-9 to TRBJ2-3; TRBD1, the D gene given by the table, was not confirmed from the DNA. Germline V gives CDR1 SEHNR, CDR2 FQNEAQ (reference sequence). The CDR3 extends over 11 residues, inclusive of both ends. CDR3 residues: CASSSGQYTPT.

The chain links TRBV15 to TRBJ1-1; D gene uncertain. CDR1 and CDR2 (germline): LNHNV, YYDKDF (reference sequence). Trimming took off 5 bases at V and 4 bases at J, with 11 bases between the two ends. The CDR3 runs 13 residues. The CDR3 DNA sequence: TGTGCCACCAGCTTGGGCGGGTCCACTGAAGCTTTCTTT. It is translated as CATSLGGSTEAFF.

In its sample, this clonotype was seen many times. The chain couples TRBV7-2 to TRBJ2-3, with no clear D. V lost 3 bases to trimming and J lost 0 bases, with 13 bases between them. The CDR3 is made up of 16 amino acids. Germline loops: CDR1 SGHTA, CDR2 FQGNSA. Here the CDR3 reads CASSFIGPPSTDTQYF. CDR3 in DNA: TGTGCCAGCAGCTTTATTGGCCCCCCTAGCACAGATACGCAGTATTTT.